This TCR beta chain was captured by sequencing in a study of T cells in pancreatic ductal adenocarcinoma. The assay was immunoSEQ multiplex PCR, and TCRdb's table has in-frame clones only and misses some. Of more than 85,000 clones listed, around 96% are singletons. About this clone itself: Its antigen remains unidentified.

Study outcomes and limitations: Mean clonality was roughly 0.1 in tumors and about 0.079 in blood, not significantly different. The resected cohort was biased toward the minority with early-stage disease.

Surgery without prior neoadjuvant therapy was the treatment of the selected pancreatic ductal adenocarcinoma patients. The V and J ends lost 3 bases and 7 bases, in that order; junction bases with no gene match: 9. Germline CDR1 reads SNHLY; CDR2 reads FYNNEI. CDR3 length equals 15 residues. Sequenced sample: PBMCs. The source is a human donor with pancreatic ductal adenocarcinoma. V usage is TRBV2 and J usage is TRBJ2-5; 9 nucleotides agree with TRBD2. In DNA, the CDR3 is TGTGCCAGCAGTGATCCGACTAGCGGTAGTGTGACCCAGTACTTC. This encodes CASSDPTSGSVTQYF. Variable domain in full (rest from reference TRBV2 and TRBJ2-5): EPEVTQTPSHQVTQMGQEVILRCVPISNHLYFYWYRQILGQKVEFLVSFYNNEISEKSEIFDDQFSVERPDGSNFTLKIRSTKLEDSAMYFCASSDPTSGSVTQYFGPGTRLLVL.